The sample holds many counts of the clone carrying this T cell receptor (beta chain). This record comes from a study of T cells in Graves' hyperthyroidism and ophthalmopathy. Amplified TCR beta CDR3 regions derived from RNA transcripts. Carried out on the TCR CDR3, a first-round RT-PCR used the HTBI primer set. TCRdb fed the multiplex PCR reads into MiXCR, producing one record per CDR3 protein. The sample contains approximately 630,000 distinct CDR3 sequences, 15% to 20% of which appear only once. The origin of this receptor is a woman in her twenties or thirties with Graves' hyperthyroidism. The material sequenced was blood.

CDR3 bases: TGTGCCAGCAGGGGCAGGGAATCCTACAATGAGCAGTTCTTC. It yields the protein CASRGRESYNEQFF. This sequence joins TRBV28 and TRBJ2-1, with D tentatively TRBD1 (5 bases). The CDR3 length is 14 residues. V dropped 6 bases and J dropped 1 base, with 10 bases sitting between them. Germline loops: CDR1 MDHEN, CDR2 SYDVKM.